Each of the 21 T cell receptor beta chains below was sequenced from the same sample in a study of blood T cell repertoires in COVID-19. Profiling relied on immunoSEQ multiplex PCR, and the TCRdb table lists in-frame clones only, not all of them. The sample shows 95,000 to 120,000 clones, more than 70% of them seen only once. Material: peripheral blood. The source of these receptors is a woman in her sixties or seventies with COVID-19, enrolled during active disease.

The chain uses TRBV24-1 and TRBJ2-1; TRBD1 is a possible D gene (5 bases). V was clipped by 0 bases and J by 8 bases, with 10 bases between them. Germline V gene lookup returns CDR1 KGHDR and CDR2 SFDVKD. The CDR3 loop spans 14 amino acids. The CDR3, as DNA: TGTGCCACCAGTGATTTGCGGGCAGGGTATGAGCAGTTCTTC. This gives the protein CATSDLRAGYEQFF.

V gene TRBV30 combines with J gene TRBJ1-2; D might be TRBD1 (6 bases). This CDR3 is 13 amino acids long. Germline lookup yields CDR1 GTSNPN and CDR2 SVGIG (reference sequence). The V gene lost 4 bases and the J gene lost 2 bases, with 11 bases spanning the gap. The CDR3 protein is CAWKDSQNYGYTF. DNA of the CDR3: TGTGCCTGGAAGGACAGTCAGAACTATGGCTACACCTTC.

This sequence joins TRBV6-5 and TRBJ2-3; the D gene is possibly TRBD1 (5 bases). V was clipped by 6 bases and J by 1 base, with 11 bases between them. Germline V gene lookup returns CDR1 MNHEY and CDR2 SVGAGI. This CDR3 has 14 amino acids. DNA of the CDR3: TGTGCCAGCAGGCCTGACAGACGCACAGATACGCAGTATTTT. Its translation: CASRPDRRTDTQYF.

The genes are TRBV20-1 and TRBJ1-3, with TRBD1 matching 8 bases. Germline lookup yields CDR1 DFQATT and CDR2 SNEGSKA (reference sequence). With 3 bases clipped from V and 4 bases from J, the junction kept 5 bases outside the gene matches. The CDR3 extends over 14 amino acids. DNA of the CDR3: TGCAGTGCTAGTGCCAGGGGGCTCGGAAACACCATATATTTT. It translates to CSASARGLGNTIYF.

The rearrangement uses TRBV2 and TRBJ2-2; tentatively, D is TRBD1 (5 bases). Germline V gene sequence: CDR1 SNHLY, CDR2 FYNNEI. CDR3 size: 16 residues. Trimming removed 3 bases at V and 0 bases at J, with 11 bases between. DNA for the CDR3: TGTGCCAGCAGTGATGGGGCGAGATCGAACACCGGGGAGCTGTTTTTT. This translates into CASSDGARSNTGELFF.

V and J are TRBV12-3 or TRBV12-4 and TRBJ1-2; 8 bases are shared with TRBD1. Unmatched junction bases numbered 5, after V lost 5 bases and J lost 6 bases. CDR3 length: 13 amino acids. Here the CDR3 DNA reads TGTGCCAGCAGTAAACTGGACAGGGATGGCTACACCTTC. Protein product: CASSKLDRDGYTF.

The rearrangement joins TRBV19 to TRBJ1-6, with D tentatively TRBD1 (5 bases). Looked up from germline, CDR1 is LNHDA and CDR2 is SQIVND (reference sequence). The CDR3 runs to 14 residues. Trimming removed 8 bases at V and 8 bases at J, with 16 bases between. CDR3 in amino acids: CASSPSRAYSPLHF. The CDR3, as DNA: TGTGCCAGTTCCCCCAGCAGGGCGTATTCACCCCTCCACTTT.

This chain uses TRBV12-3 or TRBV12-4 with TRBJ2-7; tentative D call: TRBD1 (6 bases). Trimming stripped 6 bases from V and 1 base from J, with 10 bases between. The CDR3 totals 13 residues. In DNA form, the CDR3 reads TGTGCCAGCAGATATACAGGGTCCTACGAGCAGTACTTC. Its protein is CASRYTGSYEQYF.

This rearrangement joins TRBV7-9 to TRBJ1-1; D is unclear. The CDR3 length is 12 residues. V lost 1 base, J lost 7 bases, and 7 bases lay in between. Germline CDR1 is SEHNR and CDR2 is FQNEAQ (reference sequence). CDR3 sequence: CASSLDQNEAFF. In nucleotides, the CDR3 is TGTGCCAGCAGCTTAGATCAGAATGAAGCTTTCTTT. Together with reference TRBV7-9 and TRBJ1-1, the CDR3 gives the full variable domain: DTGVSQNPRHKITKRGQNVTFRCDPISEHNRLYWYRQTLGQGPEFLTYFQNEAQLEKSRLLSDRFSAERPKGSFSTLEIQRTEQGDSAMYLCASSLDQNEAFFGQGTRLTVV.

This clone appeared a single time. This rearrangement joins TRBV10-3 to TRBJ1-2; possible D gene TRBD1, 6 bases. Trimming removed 0 bases from V and 1 base from J, with 12 bases in between. The CDR3 spans 16 residues. CDR1 is ENHRY and CDR2 is SYGVKD in the germline V gene. The CDR3 loop is CAISESRTALNYGYTF. DNA for the CDR3: TGTGCCATCAGTGAGTCGAGGACAGCACTTAACTATGGCTACACCTTC.

The rearrangement uses TRBV24-1 and TRBJ1-2; the match to TRBD1 covers 8 bases. The CDR3 is made up of 16 amino acids. J gave up 4 bases and V 5 bases, and 11 bases lay outside the gene matches. CDR1 and CDR2 (germline): KGHDR, SFDVKD. The CDR3, as DNA: TGTGCCACCAGTGGGGGGACAGGTACATCTCCCTATGGCTACACCTTC. It codes for CATSGGTGTSPYGYTF.

This clone was seen a few times. This chain connects TRBV2 to TRBJ1-6; 8 nucleotides agree with TRBD1. With V trimmed by 7 bases and J by 8 bases, 7 bases remained unmatched. CDR1 and CDR2 from the germline V gene are SNHLY and FYNNEI. This CDR3 spans 14 amino acids. The chain's CDR3 is CASKTGEEYSPLHF. The DNA for the CDR3 is TGTGCCAGCAAGACAGGGGAAGAGTATTCACCCCTCCACTTT.

The chain couples TRBV18 to TRBJ1-5; 9 nucleotides agree with TRBD1. With 3 bases clipped from V and 6 bases from J, the junction kept 6 bases outside the gene matches. This CDR3 spans 15 amino acids. The germline V gene has CDR1 KGHSH and CDR2 LQKENI. CDR3 protein: CASSPATGGLQPQHF. CDR3 coding DNA: TGTGCCAGCTCACCTGCCACAGGGGGCCTTCAGCCCCAGCATTTT.

The chain uses TRBV3-1 (or the pseudogene TRBV3-2) and TRBJ2-5; no reliable D call. The CDR3 has 15 amino acids. CDR1 is LGHDT and CDR2 is YNNKEL in the germline V gene (reference sequence). The ends were cut back, 0 bases at V and 2 bases at J, with 10 bases in the middle. The CDR3 DNA is TGTGCCAGCAGCCAAGATCGGTACAGTCAAGAGACCCAGTACTTC. Encoded protein: CASSQDRYSQETQYF.

On this clone: One junction end does not reproduce the germline sequence, and a read error may be involved. The J gene is TRBJ1-2, the V gene TRBV30; 7 nucleotides align to TRBD1. The CDR3 has 11 amino acids. The V gene's germline CDR1 is GTSNPN and CDR2 SVGIG (reference sequence). CDR3 DNA sequence: TGTGCCTGGAGTTTAGGGGGCGGTTTTATCTTC. Protein: CAWSLGGGFIF.

The chain links TRBV10-3 to TRBJ1-3; weak D call: TRBD1 (5 bases). Trimming shortened V by 0 bases and J by 2 bases, and 26 bases separated the two germline ends. This CDR3 is 21 amino acids long. Germline V CDR1 and CDR2: ENHRY, SYGVKD. CDR3 nucleotide sequence: TGTGCCATCAGTGAGTCCACTGGTGGGGCCCACGTAATGCCCACTGGAAACACCATATATTTT. Translated: CAISESTGGAHVMPTGNTIYF.

The chain carries TRBV7-6 and TRBJ2-7; TRBD2 aligns across 12 bases. J lost 4 bases, V lost 1 base, and 5 bases had no gene match. CDR1 is SGHVS, CDR2 FNYEAQ, per germline. The CDR3 loop spans 16 amino acids. Here the CDR3 DNA reads TGTGCCAGCAGCTTAGAGGCTAGCGGGGGGGCGTACGAGCAGTACTTC. Residues: CASSLEASGGAYEQYF.

This clone was recorded a few times. The chain couples TRBV6-6 to TRBJ1-4; 11 bases agree with TRBD1. V shed 7 bases, J shed 7 bases, and the junction held 8 bases outside the gene matches. Germline loops: CDR1 MNHNY, CDR2 SVGAGI (reference sequence). The CDR3 extends over 15 amino acids. The DNA of the CDR3 is TGTGCCAGCAAACCGGGACAGGGGGAACGTGAAAAACTGTTTTTT. It codes for CASKPGQGEREKLFF.

V usage is TRBV4-3 and J usage is TRBJ1-2, with 7 bases aligning to TRBD1. The CDR3 is 13 amino acids. With V trimmed by 3 bases and J by 2 bases, 0 bases remained unmatched. The V gene's germline CDR1 is LGHNA and CDR2 YSLEER. CDR3 nucleotides: TGCGCCAGCAGCCAGGGACAGAACTATGGCTACACCTTC. Translated, it gives CASSQGQNYGYTF.

The chain joins TRBV9 to TRBJ1-5; 7 bases match TRBD1. Germline loops: CDR1 SGDLS, CDR2 YYNGEE. The CDR3 is made up of 14 amino acids. With V trimmed by 3 bases and J by 7 bases, 7 bases remained unmatched. The CDR3 region has the DNA TGTGCCAGCAGCGACGACAGGGTCGGGCAGCCCCAGCATTTT. It yields the protein CASSDDRVGQPQHF. The whole variable domain, filled in from reference TRBV9 and TRBJ1-5, reads DSGVTQTPKHLITATGQRVTLRCSPRSGDLSVYWYQQSLDQGLQFLIQYYNGEERAKGNILERFSAQQFPDLHSELNLSSLELGDSALYFCASSDDRVGQPQHFGDGTRLSIL.

This sequence joins TRBV12-3 or TRBV12-4 and TRBJ1-1; unclear D gene. V shed 5 bases and J shed 9 bases, with 10 bases lying between them. The CDR3 sequence is 11 residues long. The CDR3 DNA is TGTGCCAGCAGTGGAGGCAGGCAAGCTTTCTTT. It codes for CASSGGRQAFF.